In its sample, the clone carrying this T cell receptor beta chain was seen a few times. This table comes from immunoSEQ multiplex PCR, and its TCRdb copy is limited to in-frame clones, with some not included. The data hold some 41,000 clones, with approximately 80% observed a single time. The ends were cut back, 4 bases at V and 7 bases at J, with 13 bases in the middle. Germline loops: CDR1 MNHEY, CDR2 SVGAGI. This CDR3 spans 14 amino acids. Single viable CD3+CD4+CD8-CD45RO+ cells were sorted as the memory CD4+ T cells. The data are from a study of memory CD4+ T cells and cytomegalovirus serostatus. The chain recombines TRBV6-5 with TRBJ1-4; no definite D call. The TCR comes from an adult in good health and CMV-seronegative. What was sequenced was memory CD4+ T cells from blood. CDR3 coding DNA: TGTGCCAGCAGTTCACGGGGAGTAGGTGAAAAACTGTTTTTT. Its translation is CASSSRGVGEKLFF.